What follows are 17 T cell receptor beta chains derived from one specimen sequenced in a study of T cell repertoires in cytomegalovirus infection. These receptors' targets are unknown. TCRdb re-called the reads through MiXCR, storing one row per CDR3 protein. Of around 200,000 distinct CDR3 sequences listed, approximately 38% were seen once; the top ten hold over 45%. The sequenced sample was CD8+ T cells from cultured PBMCs, obtained from culture after CMV antigen stimulation. The source is a human donor in good health (CMV status not recorded). Some clones in this sample may be carry-over from other donors' samples.

This chain joins TRBV15 and TRBJ2-1, with D perhaps matching TRBD2 (5 bases). Germline V gene lookup returns CDR1 LNHNV and CDR2 YYDKDF (reference sequence). The CDR3 totals 16 residues. V lost 3 bases and J 12 bases, leaving 24 bases between the germline ends. The CDR3, as DNA: TGTGCCACCAGCAGCCTCAGTGGGGTAGAGGGTTTAGGGCAGTTCTTC. It specifies CATSSLSGVEGLGQFF.

This rearrangement joins TRBV12-3 or TRBV12-4 to TRBJ2-1, with 9 bases matching TRBD1. V lost 6 bases to trimming and J lost 4 bases; unmatched junction nucleotides: 10. The CDR3 sequence is 16 residues long. The CDR3: CASRNPGQGIYNEQFF. CDR3 nucleotide sequence: TGTGCCAGCAGAAATCCGGGACAGGGAATTTACAATGAGCAGTTCTTC.

The chain is built from TRBV7-9 and TRBJ2-5; a weak D match, TRBD1 (6 bases). This CDR3 is built from 15 residues. Trimming shortened V by 4 bases and J by 4 bases, and 16 bases separated the two germline ends. Per the germline V gene, CDR1 is SEHNR and CDR2 is FQNEAQ (reference sequence). The CDR3 spells CASSYRDTVGETQYF. CDR3 DNA: TGTGCCAGCAGCTACCGGGACACGGTGGGAGAGACCCAGTACTTC. Full variable domain (rest looked up from reference TRBV7-9 and TRBJ2-5): DTGVSQNPRHKITKRGQNVTFRCDPISEHNRLYWYRQTLGQGPEFLTYFQNEAQLEKSRLLSDRFSAERPKGSFSTLEIQRTEQGDSAMYLCASSYRDTVGETQYFGPGTRLLVL.

This chain connects TRBV27 to TRBJ2-7; 11 bases line up with TRBD1. With V trimmed by 4 bases and J by 7 bases, 6 bases remained unmatched. The length of the CDR3 is 14 residues. Per the germline V gene, CDR1 is MNHEY and CDR2 is SMNVEV (reference sequence). The CDR3 sequence: CASSYGQGAGEQYF. In DNA form, the CDR3 reads TGTGCCAGCAGTTACGGACAGGGGGCCGGTGAGCAGTACTTC.

This clonotype has only a few counts. The V gene is TRBV5-6, the J gene TRBJ2-1, with TRBD2 identical over 11 bases. The CDR3 extends over 15 amino acids. Germline V gives CDR1 SGHDT, CDR2 YYEEEE. V gave up 0 bases and J gave up 8 bases; unmatched junction bases: 4. CDR3 DNA: TGTGCCAGCAGCTTGGTTCTAGCGGGAGGCGATGAGCAGTTCTTC. Protein sequence: CASSLVLAGGDEQFF.

This clonotype was observed at least ten times. V and J are TRBV7-8 and TRBJ2-7; possibly TRBD2 for D (6 bases). This CDR3 is 13 amino acids long. The V end lost 2 bases, the J end lost 1 base, and 6 bases lay between the germline ends. Germline CDR1 and CDR2: SGHVS and FQNEAQ. The CDR3 region has the DNA TGTGCCAGCAGCTTAAGCGGGTCCTACGAGCAGTACTTC. Translation gives CASSLSGSYEQYF.

The chain combines TRBV11-2 with TRBJ2-3, with D tentatively TRBD1 or TRBD2 (5 bases each). V gave up 0 bases and J gave up 1 base, with 8 bases separating them. This CDR3 has 15 amino acids. Germline loops: CDR1 SGHAT, CDR2 FQNNGV. CDR3 sequence: CASSLEGVRTDTQYF. CDR3 sequence (DNA): TGTGCCAGCAGCTTAGAGGGGGTCCGCACAGATACGCAGTATTTT.

This clonotype was counted only a few times. The gene calls are TRBV7-8 and TRBJ2-2; D is uncertain. V lost 3 bases and J lost 7, with 9 bases in between. CDR1 is SGHVS and CDR2 is FQNEAQ in the germline V gene. There are 13 residues in the CDR3. CDR3 region: CASSFRQDGELFF. CDR3 in DNA: TGTGCCAGCAGCTTCCGCCAGGACGGGGAGCTGTTTTTT.

This clonotype has more than one count but fewer than ten. The gene calls are TRBV2 and TRBJ1-1; 9 nucleotides align to TRBD1. Germline CDR1 reads SNHLY; CDR2 reads FYNNEI. CDR3 length: 15 residues. Losses at the gene ends were 6 bases for V and 1 base for J; bases not matched to a gene: 6. The CDR3 DNA reads as TGTGCCAGCAGGGAGACAGGGGGTCGGAACACTGAAGCTTTCTTT. Translating it yields CASRETGGRNTEAFF.

This clonotype was counted only a few times. This chain joins TRBV7-6 and TRBJ1-1; the match to TRBD1 covers 8 bases. V gave up 5 bases and J gave up 3 bases; unmatched junction bases: 2. The CDR3 contains 13 residues. Germline V gene data show CDR1 as SGHVS and CDR2 as FNYEAQ. CDR3 in DNA: TGTGCCAGCAGCCAGGACAGGGACACTGAAGCTTTCTTT. Protein product: CASSQDRDTEAFF.

V usage is TRBV7-6 and J usage is TRBJ2-4, with D hard to call. V lost 1 base and J lost 11, with 6 bases in between. Germline loops: CDR1 SGHVS, CDR2 FNYEAQ. CDR3 length: 11 residues. In nucleotides, the CDR3 is TGTGCCAGCAGCTTAGGACAATTTCAGTACTTC. Its protein product is CASSLGQFQYF.

V and J are TRBV12-3 or TRBV12-4 and TRBJ2-1; TRBD1 is a possible D gene (6 bases). Trimming removed 3 bases at V and 7 bases at J, with 13 bases between. The CDR3 sequence is 14 residues long. CDR3: CASSLNRVGNEQFF. The CDR3 bases are TGTGCCAGCAGTTTGAACAGGGTTGGAAATGAGCAGTTCTTC.

This chain uses TRBV12-3 or TRBV12-4 with TRBJ2-1; D is perhaps TRBD1 (5 bases). V dropped 1 base and J dropped 7 bases, with 14 bases sitting between them. This CDR3 has 15 residues. DNA for the CDR3: TGTGCCAGCAGTTTAGGCGGCCTAAAGGGGAATGAGCAGTTCTTC. Its protein is CASSLGGLKGNEQFF.

This chain links TRBV7-4 with TRBJ1-6; no clear D. The length of the CDR3 is 15 residues. Germline V gene lookup returns CDR1 SGHVT and CDR2 SQSDAQ. V dropped 5 bases and J dropped 6 bases, with 14 bases sitting between them. The CDR3 loop is CASSPTREPNSPLHF. CDR3 bases: TGTGCCAGCAGCCCTACCCGGGAACCTAATTCACCCCTCCACTTT.

Regarding this clonotype: Germline and junction disagree at one end, which may indicate a read error. J is TRBJ1-2 and V is TRBV4-1; TRBD1 aligns across 7 bases. The germline gives CDR1 MGHRA, CDR2 YSYEKL. This CDR3 has 13 residues. The CDR3 DNA reads TGTGCCAGCAGCCCCGACAGGGACGATGGCTACACCTTC. It encodes CASSPDRDDGYTF.

V is TRBV7-6 and J is TRBJ2-5; no clear D. Looked up from germline, CDR1 is SGHVS and CDR2 is FNYEAQ. Trimming shortened V by 5 bases and J by 2 bases, and 21 bases separated the two germline ends. The CDR3 length is 17 residues. CDR3 protein: CASSERLSPPGQETQYF. CDR3 DNA: TGTGCCAGCAGCGAGAGACTTAGTCCCCCAGGTCAAGAGACCCAGTACTTC.

This clonotype was observed a handful of times. The chain links TRBV20-1 to TRBJ2-7; 9 bases are a match to TRBD2. Germline-derived CDR1 and CDR2 are DFQATT and SNEGSKA (reference sequence). CDR3 length: 14 residues. V shed 0 bases, J shed 2 bases, and the junction held 2 bases outside the gene matches. DNA of the CDR3: TGCAGTGCTAGAGAACTAGCGGGCACCTACGAGCAGTACTTC. This sequence encodes CSARELAGTYEQYF.